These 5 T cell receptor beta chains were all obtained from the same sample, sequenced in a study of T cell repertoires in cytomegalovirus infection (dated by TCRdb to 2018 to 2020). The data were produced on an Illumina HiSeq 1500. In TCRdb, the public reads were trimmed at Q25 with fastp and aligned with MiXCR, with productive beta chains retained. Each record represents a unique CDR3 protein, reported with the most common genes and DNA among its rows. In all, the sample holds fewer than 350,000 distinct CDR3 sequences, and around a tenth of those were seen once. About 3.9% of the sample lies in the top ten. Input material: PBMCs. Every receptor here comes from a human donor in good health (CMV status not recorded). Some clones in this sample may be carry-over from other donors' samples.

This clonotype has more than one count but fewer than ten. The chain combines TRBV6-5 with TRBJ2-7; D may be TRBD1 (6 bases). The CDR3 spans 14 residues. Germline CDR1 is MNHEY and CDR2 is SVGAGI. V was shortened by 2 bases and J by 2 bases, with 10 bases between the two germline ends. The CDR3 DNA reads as TGTGCCAGCAGTTACGACAGGTGGGCCTACGAGCAGTACTTC. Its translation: CASSYDRWAYEQYF.

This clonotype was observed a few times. The CDR3 DNA reads as TGTGCCAGCAGTCAGGGGTCAGGGACGACCCAGTACTTC. It is translated as CASSQGSGTTQYF. V is TRBV7-6 and J is TRBJ2-5; D may be TRBD1 (6 bases). The CDR3 loop spans 13 amino acids. V lost 6 bases and J 7 bases, leaving 15 bases between the germline ends. Germline V CDR1 and CDR2: SGHVS, FNYEAQ. The complete variable domain, with remaining parts taken from reference TRBV7-6 and TRBJ2-5, reads GAGVSQSPRYKVTKRGQDVALRCDPISGHVSLYWYRQALGQGPEFLTYFNYEAQQDKSGLPNDRFSAERPEGSISTLTIQRTEQRDSAMYRCASSQGSGTTQYFGPGTRLLVL.

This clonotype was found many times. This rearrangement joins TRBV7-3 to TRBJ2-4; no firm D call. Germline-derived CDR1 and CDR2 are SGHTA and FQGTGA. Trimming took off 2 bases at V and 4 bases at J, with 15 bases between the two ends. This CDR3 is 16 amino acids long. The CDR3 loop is CASSLEVWGGKNIQYF. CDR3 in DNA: TGTGCCAGCAGCTTAGAGGTCTGGGGTGGAAAAAACATTCAGTACTTC.

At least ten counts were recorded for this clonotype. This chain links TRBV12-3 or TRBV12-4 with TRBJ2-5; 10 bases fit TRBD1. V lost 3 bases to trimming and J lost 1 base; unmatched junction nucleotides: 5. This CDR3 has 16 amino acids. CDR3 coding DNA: TGTGCCAGCAGTTTGGGGACAGGGGCAGGCCAAGAGACCCAGTACTTC. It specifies CASSLGTGAGQETQYF.

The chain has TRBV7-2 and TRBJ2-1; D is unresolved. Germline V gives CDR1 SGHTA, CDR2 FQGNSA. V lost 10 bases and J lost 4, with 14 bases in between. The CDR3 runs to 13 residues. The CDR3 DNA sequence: TGTGCCACTGAAAGGCGGCCGTACAATGAGCAGTTCTTC. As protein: CATERRPYNEQFF.